A selection of T cell receptor beta chains follows, all from one sample in a study of cytomegalovirus exposure and HLA in healthy donors. Sequencing used immunoSEQ multiplex PCR; TCRdb keeps in-frame clones, though not all of them. The table gives about 140,000 clones; the top ten clones make up approximately 1% of it. Sequencing input: PBMCs. Receptors were obtained from a male donor in good health and CMV-seronegative. Both conserved end residues are part of each CDR3. The D gene is left open where the match is weak.

TRBV27	TRBJ1-5	NA	CASGQNNQPQHF	TGTGCCAGTGGACAGAACAATCAGCCCCAGCATTTT
TRBV18	TRBJ2-7	TRBD1	CASSEGTGKAYEQYF	TGTGCCAGCTCGGAAGGGACAGGGAAAGCCTACGAGCAGTACTTC
TRBV6-1	TRBJ2-7	NA	CAILGTNGYEQYF	TGTGCCATCCTCGGGACAAACGGATACGAGCAGTACTTC
TRBV6-4	TRBJ2-1	NA	CASSVYNEQFF	TGTGCCAGCAGTGTATACAATGAGCAGTTCTTC
TRBV28	TRBJ2-5	NA	CASSLPGEAREETQYF	TGTGCCAGCAGTTTACCGGGGGAGGCCAGGGAAGAGACCCAGTACTTC
TRBV6-6	TRBJ2-7	NA	CASTLTGTEQYF	TGTGCCAGCACTCTAACAGGCACCGAGCAGTACTTC
TRBV6-1	TRBJ2-1	TRBD2	CATSGREPNEQFF	TGTGCCACTAGCGGGAGAGAGCCCAATGAGCAGTTCTTC
TRBV19	TRBJ2-7	NA	CASSIAGATYEQYF	TGTGCCAGTAGTATAGCAGGGGCGACCTACGAGCAGTACTTC
TRBV7-9	TRBJ2-7	NA	CASRDSGSSYEQYF	TGTGCCAGCAGGGATAGCGGAAGCTCCTACGAGCAGTACTTC
TRBV9	TRBJ1-5	NA	CASSVGEGSSQPQHF	TGTGCCAGCAGCGTAGGGGAGGGTTCAAGTCAGCCCCAGCATTTT
TRBV4-2	TRBJ2-5	TRBD2	CASSRTSGKETQYF	TGTGCCAGCAGCCGAACTAGCGGGAAAGAGACCCAGTACTTC
TRBV5-5	TRBJ1-1	NA	CASSLNPVGAAEAFF	TGTGCCAGCAGCTTAAACCCCGTGGGGGCGGCTGAAGCTTTCTTT
TRBV30	TRBJ2-1	NA	CAWFRVQQFF	TGTGCCTGGTTCCGGGTTCAGCAGTTCTTC
TRBV30	TRBJ1-5	NA	CAWGAMNQPQHF	TGTGCCTGGGGGGCGATGAATCAGCCCCAGCATTTT
TRBV27	TRBJ2-5	TRBD1	CASSFLGTGKQETQYF	TGTGCCAGCAGTTTCCTCGGGACAGGGAAACAAGAGACCCAGTACTTC
TRBV2	TRBJ2-3	NA	CASSDRGTDTQYF	TGTGCCAGCAGTGATCGGGGCACAGATACGCAGTATTTT
TRBV5-1	TRBJ1-1	NA	CASSWSILGRGTEAFF	TGCGCCAGCAGCTGGAGTATTCTGGGTAGGGGCACTGAAGCTTTCTTT
TRBV30	TRBJ2-7	NA	CAWTSVGYEQYF	TGTGCCTGGACTAGCGTGGGCTACGAGCAGTACTTC
TRBV4-3	TRBJ2-1	NA	CASSPAWANEQFF	TGCGCCAGCAGCCCTGCTTGGGCCAATGAGCAGTTCTTC
TRBV4-1	TRBJ1-1	NA	CASSQDGGVVNTEAFF	TGCGCCAGCAGCCAAGATGGAGGAGTCGTGAACACTGAAGCTTTCTTT
TRBV9	TRBJ2-1	NA	CASSPKRHNEQFF	TGTGCCAGCAGCCCCAAGCGGCACAATGAGCAGTTCTTC
TRBV10-3	TRBJ2-7	TRBD2	CAISESGLAGGSHEQYF	TGTGCCATCAGTGAGTCGGGGCTAGCGGGAGGTTCCCACGAGCAGTACTTC
TRBV6-5	TRBJ2-7	NA	CASRSTASYEQYF	TGTGCCAGCAGATCGACAGCTTCCTACGAGCAGTACTTC
TRBV18	TRBJ1-4	TRBD1	CASSPGQGTEKLFF	TGTGCCAGCTCACCGGGACAGGGGACTGAAAAACTGTTTTTT
TRBV6-5	TRBJ2-7	TRBD2	CASSLGLAGGEQYF	TGTGCCAGCAGCTTAGGGCTAGCGGGAGGCGAGCAGTACTTC
TRBV9	TRBJ2-5	TRBD2	CASSVGLAVGETQYF	TGTGCCAGCAGCGTCGGACTAGCGGTTGGGGAGACCCAGTACTTC
TRBV29-1	TRBJ1-1	TRBD1	CSGRGLNTEAFF	TGCAGCGGCAGGGGGCTCAACACTGAAGCTTTCTTT
TRBV4-1	TRBJ2-5	NA	CASSRGQPQETQYF	TGCGCCAGCAGCCGTGGACAGCCTCAAGAGACCCAGTACTTC
TRBV6-6	TRBJ2-7	NA	CASRETSPIGGEQYF	TGTGCCAGCAGGGAGACTAGTCCGATCGGAGGCGAGCAGTACTTC
TRBV7-9	TRBJ2-7	NA	CASSPRGQGRDEQYF	TGTGCCAGCAGCCCCCGTGGGCAGGGGAGGGACGAGCAGTACTTC
TRBV7-9	TRBJ2-3	NA	CASRVADTQYF	TGTGCCAGCAGGGTAGCAGATACGCAGTATTTT